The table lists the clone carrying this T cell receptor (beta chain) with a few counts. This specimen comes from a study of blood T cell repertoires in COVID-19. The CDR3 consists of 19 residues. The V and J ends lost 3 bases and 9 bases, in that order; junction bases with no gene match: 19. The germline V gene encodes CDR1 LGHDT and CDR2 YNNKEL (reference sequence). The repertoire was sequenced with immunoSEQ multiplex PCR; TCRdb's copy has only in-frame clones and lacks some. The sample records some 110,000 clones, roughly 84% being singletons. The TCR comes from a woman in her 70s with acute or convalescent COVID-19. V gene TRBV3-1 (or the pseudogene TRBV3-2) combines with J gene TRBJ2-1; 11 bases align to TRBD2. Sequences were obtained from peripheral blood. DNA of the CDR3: TGTGCCAGCAGCCAGATCCTGTCCGAGAATAGCGGGGGGGCGGCTGAGCAGTTCTTC. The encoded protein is CASSQILSENSGGAAEQFF.